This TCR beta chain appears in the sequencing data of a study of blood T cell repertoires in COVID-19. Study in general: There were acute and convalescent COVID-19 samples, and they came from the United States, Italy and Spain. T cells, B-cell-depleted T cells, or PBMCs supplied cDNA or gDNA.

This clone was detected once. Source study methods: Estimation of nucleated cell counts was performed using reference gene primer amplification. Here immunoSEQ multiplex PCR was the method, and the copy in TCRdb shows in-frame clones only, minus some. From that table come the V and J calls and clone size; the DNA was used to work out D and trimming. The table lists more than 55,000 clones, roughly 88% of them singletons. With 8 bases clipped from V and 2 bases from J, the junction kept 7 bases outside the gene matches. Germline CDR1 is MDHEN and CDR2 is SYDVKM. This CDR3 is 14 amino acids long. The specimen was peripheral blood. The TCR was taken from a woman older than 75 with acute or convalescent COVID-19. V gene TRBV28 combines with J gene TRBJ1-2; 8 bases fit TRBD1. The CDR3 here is CASGQGAPNYGYTF. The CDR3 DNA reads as TGTGCCAGCGGTCAGGGGGCGCCCAACTATGGCTACACCTTC.